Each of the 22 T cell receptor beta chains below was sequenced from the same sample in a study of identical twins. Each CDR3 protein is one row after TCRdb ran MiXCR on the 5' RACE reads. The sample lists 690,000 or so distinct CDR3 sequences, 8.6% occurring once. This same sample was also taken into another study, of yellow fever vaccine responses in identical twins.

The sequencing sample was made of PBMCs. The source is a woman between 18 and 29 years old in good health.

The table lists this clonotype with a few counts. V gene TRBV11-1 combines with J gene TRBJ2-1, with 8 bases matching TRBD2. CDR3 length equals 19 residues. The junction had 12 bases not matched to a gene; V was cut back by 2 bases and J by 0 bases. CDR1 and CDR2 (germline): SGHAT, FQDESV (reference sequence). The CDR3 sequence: CASSLPPRREASSYNEQFF. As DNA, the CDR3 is TGTGCCAGCAGCTTACCGCCTCGGCGGGAGGCGAGCTCCTACAATGAGCAGTTCTTC. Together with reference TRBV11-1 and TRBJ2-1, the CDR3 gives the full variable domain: EAEVAQSPRYKITEKSQAVAFWCDPISGHATLYWYRQILGQGPELLVQFQDESVVDDSQLPKDRFSAERLKGVDSTLKIQPAELGDSAMYLCASSLPPRREASSYNEQFFGPGTRLTVL.

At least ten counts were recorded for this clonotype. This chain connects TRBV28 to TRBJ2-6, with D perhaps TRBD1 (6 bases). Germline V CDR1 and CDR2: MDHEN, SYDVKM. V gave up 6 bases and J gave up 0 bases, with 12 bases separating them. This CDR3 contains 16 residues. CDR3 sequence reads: CASSLQGRSGANVLTF. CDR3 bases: TGTGCCAGCAGCTTACAGGGTCGCTCTGGGGCCAACGTCCTGACTTTC.

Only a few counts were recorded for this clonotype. The chain's CDR3 is CSAERNGLAGVSKRGELFF. The DNA of the CDR3 is TGCAGCGCTGAGCGCAATGGACTAGCGGGAGTCTCCAAGAGGGGGGAGCTGTTTTTT. The chain employs TRBV29-1 and TRBJ2-2; TRBD2 aligns across 13 bases. The CDR3 is 19 residues long. Germline assignment: CDR1 SQVTM and CDR2 ANQGSEA. J lost 8 bases, V lost 7 bases, and 22 bases had no gene match.

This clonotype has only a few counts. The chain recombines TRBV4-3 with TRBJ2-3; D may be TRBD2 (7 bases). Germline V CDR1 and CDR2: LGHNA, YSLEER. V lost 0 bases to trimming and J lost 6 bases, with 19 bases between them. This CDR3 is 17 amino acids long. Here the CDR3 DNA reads TGCGCCAGCAGCCAAGAGCCGGGGGGCGCATTAAGTGATACGCAGTATTTT. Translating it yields CASSQEPGGALSDTQYF.

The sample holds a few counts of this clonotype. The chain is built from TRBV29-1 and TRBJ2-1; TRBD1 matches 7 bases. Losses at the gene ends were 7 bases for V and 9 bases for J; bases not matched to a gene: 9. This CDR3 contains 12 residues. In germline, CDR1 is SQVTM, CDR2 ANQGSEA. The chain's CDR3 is CSDQRGPGEQFF. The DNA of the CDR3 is TGCAGCGACCAAAGGGGGCCGGGTGAGCAGTTCTTC.

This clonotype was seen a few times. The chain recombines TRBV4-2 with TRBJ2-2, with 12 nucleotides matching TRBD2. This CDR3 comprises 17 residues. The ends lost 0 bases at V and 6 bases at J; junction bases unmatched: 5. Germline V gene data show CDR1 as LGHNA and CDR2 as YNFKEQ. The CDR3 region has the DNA TGTGCCAGCAGCCAAGATCTAGCGGGGGGGCACCCCGGGGAGCTGTTTTTT. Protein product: CASSQDLAGGHPGELFF.

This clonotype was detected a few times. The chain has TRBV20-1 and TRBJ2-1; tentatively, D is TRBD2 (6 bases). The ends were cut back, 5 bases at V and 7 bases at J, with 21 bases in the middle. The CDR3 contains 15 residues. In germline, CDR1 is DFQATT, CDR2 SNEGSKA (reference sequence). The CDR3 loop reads CSAPPAEGPRNEQFF. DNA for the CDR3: TGCAGTGCTCCCCCCGCGGAGGGTCCCCGGAATGAGCAGTTCTTC.

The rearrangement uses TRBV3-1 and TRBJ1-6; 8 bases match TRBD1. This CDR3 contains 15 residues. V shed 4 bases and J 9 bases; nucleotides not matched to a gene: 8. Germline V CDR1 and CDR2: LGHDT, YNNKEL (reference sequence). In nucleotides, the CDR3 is TGTGCCAGCAGCCGGGACAGGACTAAATCTTCACCCCTCCACTTT. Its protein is CASSRDRTKSSPLHF.

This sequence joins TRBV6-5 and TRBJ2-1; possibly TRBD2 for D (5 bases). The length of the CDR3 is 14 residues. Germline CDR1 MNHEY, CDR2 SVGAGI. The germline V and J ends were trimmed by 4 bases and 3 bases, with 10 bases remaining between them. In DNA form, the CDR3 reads TGTGCCAGCAGTTCCCTCGGGGACTACAATGAGCAGTTCTTC. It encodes CASSSLGDYNEQFF.

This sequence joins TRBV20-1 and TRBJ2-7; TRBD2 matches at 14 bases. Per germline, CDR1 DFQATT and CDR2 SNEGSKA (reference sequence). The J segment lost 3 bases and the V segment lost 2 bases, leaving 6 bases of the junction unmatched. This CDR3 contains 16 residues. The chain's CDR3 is CSARPRTSGRNYEQYF. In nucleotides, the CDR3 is TGCAGTGCTAGACCCCGGACTAGCGGGAGGAACTACGAGCAGTACTTC.

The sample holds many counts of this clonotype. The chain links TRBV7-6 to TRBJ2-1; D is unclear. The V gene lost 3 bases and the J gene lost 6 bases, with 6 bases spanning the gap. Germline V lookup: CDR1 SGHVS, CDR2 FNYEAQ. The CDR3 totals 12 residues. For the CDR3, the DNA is TGTGCCAGCAGCTTTGTCGCCAATGAGCAGTTCTTC. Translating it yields CASSFVANEQFF.

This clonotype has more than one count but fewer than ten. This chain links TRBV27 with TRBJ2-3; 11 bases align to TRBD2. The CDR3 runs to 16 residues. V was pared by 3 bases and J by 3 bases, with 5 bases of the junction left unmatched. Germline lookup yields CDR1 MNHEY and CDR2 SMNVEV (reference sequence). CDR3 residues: CASSLSSGRLTDTQYF. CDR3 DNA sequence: TGTGCCAGCAGTTTGTCTAGCGGGAGGCTTACAGATACGCAGTATTTT.

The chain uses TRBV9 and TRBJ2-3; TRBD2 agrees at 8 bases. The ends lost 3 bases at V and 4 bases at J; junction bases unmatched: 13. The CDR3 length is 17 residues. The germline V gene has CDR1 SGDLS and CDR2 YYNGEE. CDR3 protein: CASSGPGGGAFSDTQYF. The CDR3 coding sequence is TGTGCCAGCAGCGGTCCCGGGGGGGGGGCCTTTTCAGATACGCAGTATTTT. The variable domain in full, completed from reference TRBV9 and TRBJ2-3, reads DSGVTQTPKHLITATGQRVTLRCSPRSGDLSVYWYQQSLDQGLQFLIQYYNGEERAKGNILERFSAQQFPDLHSELNLSSLELGDSALYFCASSGPGGGAFSDTQYFGPGTRLTVL.

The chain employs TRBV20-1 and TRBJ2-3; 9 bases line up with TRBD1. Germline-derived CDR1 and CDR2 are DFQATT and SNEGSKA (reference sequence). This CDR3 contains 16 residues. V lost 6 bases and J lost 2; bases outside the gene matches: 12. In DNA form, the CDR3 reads TGCAGTGCATTAACTTCCGGGACAGGGCCCACAGATACGCAGTATTTT. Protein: CSALTSGTGPTDTQYF.

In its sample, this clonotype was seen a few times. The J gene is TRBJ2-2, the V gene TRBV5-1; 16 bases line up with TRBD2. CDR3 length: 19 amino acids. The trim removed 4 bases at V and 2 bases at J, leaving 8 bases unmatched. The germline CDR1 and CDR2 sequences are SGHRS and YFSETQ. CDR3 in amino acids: CASSQGLAGGTRNTGELFF. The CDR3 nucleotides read TGCGCCAGCAGCCAGGGACTAGCGGGGGGGACAAGAAACACCGGGGAGCTGTTTTTT.

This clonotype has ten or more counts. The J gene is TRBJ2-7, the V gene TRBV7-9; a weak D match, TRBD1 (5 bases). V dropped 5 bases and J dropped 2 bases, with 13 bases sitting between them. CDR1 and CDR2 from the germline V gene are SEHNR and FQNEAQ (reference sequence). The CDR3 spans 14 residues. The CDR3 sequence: CASSPDKYPYEQYF. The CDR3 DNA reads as TGTGCCAGCAGCCCGGACAAGTACCCCTACGAGCAGTACTTC.

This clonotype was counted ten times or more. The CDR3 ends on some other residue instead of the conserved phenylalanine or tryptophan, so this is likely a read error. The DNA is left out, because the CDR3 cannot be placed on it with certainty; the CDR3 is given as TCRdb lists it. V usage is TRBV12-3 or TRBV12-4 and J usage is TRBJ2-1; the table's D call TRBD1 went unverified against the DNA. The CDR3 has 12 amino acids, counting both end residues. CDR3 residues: CASSLAGTTPIL.

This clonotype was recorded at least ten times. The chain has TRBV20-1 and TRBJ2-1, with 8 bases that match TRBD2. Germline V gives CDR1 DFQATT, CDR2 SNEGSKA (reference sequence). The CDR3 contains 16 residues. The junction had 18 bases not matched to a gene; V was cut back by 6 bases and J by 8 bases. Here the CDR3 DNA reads TGCAGTGCCAGCAACATAGCGGGGAAGGGTTTAGATGAGCAGTTCTTC. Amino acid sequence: CSASNIAGKGLDEQFF.

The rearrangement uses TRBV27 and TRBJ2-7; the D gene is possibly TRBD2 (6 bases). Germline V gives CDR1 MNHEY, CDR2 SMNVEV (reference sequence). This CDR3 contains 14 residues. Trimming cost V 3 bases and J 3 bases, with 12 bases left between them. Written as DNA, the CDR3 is TGTGCCAGCAGTTTCTCCGGGACTTACTACGAGCAGTACTTC. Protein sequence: CASSFSGTYYEQYF.

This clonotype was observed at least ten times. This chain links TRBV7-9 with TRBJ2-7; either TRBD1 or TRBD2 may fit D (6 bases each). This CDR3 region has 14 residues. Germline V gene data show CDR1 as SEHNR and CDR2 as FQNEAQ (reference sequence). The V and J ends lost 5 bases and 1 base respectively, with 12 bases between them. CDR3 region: CASSQTGLSYEQYF. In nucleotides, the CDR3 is TGTGCCAGCAGCCAGACAGGACTATCCTACGAGCAGTACTTC.

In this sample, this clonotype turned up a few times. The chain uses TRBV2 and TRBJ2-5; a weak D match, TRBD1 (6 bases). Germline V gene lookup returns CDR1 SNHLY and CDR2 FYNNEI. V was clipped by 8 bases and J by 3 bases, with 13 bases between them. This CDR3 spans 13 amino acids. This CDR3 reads CASRRTAEETQYF. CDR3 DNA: TGTGCCAGCCGCAGGACAGCCGAAGAGACCCAGTACTTC. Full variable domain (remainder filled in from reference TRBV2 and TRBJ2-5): EPEVTQTPSHQVTQMGQEVILRCVPISNHLYFYWYRQILGQKVEFLVSFYNNEISEKSEIFDDQFSVERPDGSNFTLKIRSTKLEDSAMYFCASRRTAEETQYFGPGTRLLVL.

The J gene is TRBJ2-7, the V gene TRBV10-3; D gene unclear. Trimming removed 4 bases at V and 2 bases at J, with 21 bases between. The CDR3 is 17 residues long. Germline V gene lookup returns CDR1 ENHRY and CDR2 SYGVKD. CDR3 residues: CAISAQLQINVPYEQYF. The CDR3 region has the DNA TGTGCCATCAGTGCCCAACTACAGATCAACGTACCCTACGAGCAGTACTTC.